The 23 T cell receptor beta chains below were found in one sample sequenced in a study of OX40 agonist ivuxolimab in advanced cancers. Some clones are missing from TCRdb's copy, which holds only in-frame ones; the method was immunoSEQ multiplex PCR. The sample has 100,000 or so clones; about 96% are singletons. The input for sequencing was CD4+ or CD8+ T cells sorted from blood, taken in a trial of the OX40 agonist ivuxolimab. All receptors come from an adult with an advanced solid tumor such as melanoma, head and neck, liver or kidney cancer.

The V gene is TRBV7-8, the J gene TRBJ2-7; D is undetermined. CDR3 length: 10 residues. V was clipped by 2 bases and J by 6 bases, with 2 bases between them. The germline V gene has CDR1 SGHVS and CDR2 FQNEAQ. CDR3 protein: CASSLSEQYF. The CDR3 coding sequence is TGTGCCAGCAGCTTAAGCGAGCAGTACTTC. Supplemented by reference TRBV7-8 and TRBJ2-7, the full variable domain reads GAGVSQSPRYKVAKRGQDVALRCDPISGHVSLFWYQQALGQGPEFLTYFQNEAQLDKSGLPSDRFFAERPEGSVSTLKIQRTQQEDSAVYLCASSLSEQYFGPGTRLTVT.

The rearrangement uses TRBV6-5 and TRBJ1-2, with no clear D. The CDR3 runs 13 residues. V dropped 0 bases and J dropped 5 bases, with 7 bases sitting between them. In germline, CDR1 is MNHEY, CDR2 SVGAGI. The CDR3 sequence: CASSYSSSYGYTF. Written as DNA, the CDR3 is TGTGCCAGCAGTTACTCTAGTTCTTATGGCTACACCTTC.

This sequence joins TRBV30 and TRBJ2-5; D unresolved. The CDR3 runs to 15 residues. V lost 0 bases to trimming and J lost 5 bases, with 16 bases between them. Per germline, CDR1 GTSNPN and CDR2 SVGIG (reference sequence). The CDR3: CAWSVGVVGGETQYF. CDR3 sequence (DNA): TGTGCCTGGAGTGTAGGTGTGGTCGGCGGTGAGACCCAGTACTTC.

This rearrangement joins TRBV27 to TRBJ1-5; weak D call: TRBD1 (5 bases). Trimming cost V 2 bases and J 2 bases, with 7 bases left between them. This CDR3 comprises 14 residues. Germline CDR1 reads MNHEY; CDR2 reads SMNVEV (reference sequence). The CDR3 loop reads CASSLRGGNQPQHF. The CDR3 DNA follows: TGTGCCAGCAGTTTAAGAGGGGGCAATCAGCCCCAGCATTTT.

The chain couples TRBV5-1 to TRBJ1-1; no clear D. Germline V gene data show CDR1 as SGHRS and CDR2 as YFSETQ. The CDR3 has 15 amino acids. Trimming shortened V by 0 bases and J by 5 bases, and 14 bases separated the two germline ends. The CDR3 nucleotides read TGCGCCAGCAGCTTGGTTCCCGGGTCCGGAACTGAAGCTTTCTTT. It translates to CASSLVPGSGTEAFF.

V and J are TRBV5-6 and TRBJ1-2; D ambiguous. Germline V gene sequence: CDR1 SGHDT, CDR2 YYEEEE. V dropped 4 bases and J dropped 3 bases, with 10 bases sitting between them. This CDR3 comprises 13 residues. CDR3 DNA: TGTGCCAGCAGCCAAGGACTCGACTATGGCTACACCTTC. Translating it yields CASSQGLDYGYTF.

This clone was counted a few times. The chain carries TRBV4-1 and TRBJ1-6; the D gene is possibly TRBD1 (5 bases). This CDR3 contains 14 residues. Per germline, CDR1 MGHRA and CDR2 YSYEKL. V gave up 5 bases and J gave up 7 bases, with 12 bases separating them. CDR3 residues: CASSAVGTNSPLHF. The CDR3 region has the DNA TGCGCCAGCAGCGCGGTAGGGACCAATTCACCCCTCCACTTT.

The rearrangement uses TRBV4-3 and TRBJ2-7; a possible D gene is TRBD2 (6 bases). Germline V CDR1 and CDR2: LGHNA, YSLEER. The CDR3 contains 17 residues. With 0 bases removed from V and 0 bases from J, the gap between germline ends came to 15 bases. The CDR3 DNA is TGCGCCAGCAGCCAAGATCTTGGGGGAGGCCTCTCCTACGAGCAGTACTTC. It translates to CASSQDLGGGLSYEQYF.

The V call is TRBV19, the J call TRBJ1-3; possibly TRBD1 for D (5 bases). CDR3 length: 14 amino acids. Trimming pared 9 bases from V and 3 bases from J, leaving 15 bases between. The germline gives CDR1 LNHDA, CDR2 SQIVND (reference sequence). Here the CDR3 reads CASGAGRGGNTIYF. In DNA form, the CDR3 reads TGTGCCAGCGGGGCCGGGCGCGGTGGAAACACCATATATTTT.

The V gene is TRBV11-2, the J gene TRBJ1-1, with D tentatively TRBD1 (5 bases). Trimming shortened V by 5 bases and J by 0 bases, and 10 bases separated the two germline ends. The CDR3 is 14 residues long. The V gene's germline CDR1 is SGHAT and CDR2 FQNNGV. The CDR3 loop is CASSQDKLNTEAFF. The CDR3 DNA reads TGTGCCAGCAGCCAGGACAAGTTGAACACTGAAGCTTTCTTT.

CDR3 region: CASRTGTGDEKLFF. The DNA for the CDR3 is TGTGCCAGCAGGACCGGGACAGGTGATGAAAAACTGTTTTTT. The gene calls are TRBV7-9 and TRBJ1-4; 8 bases are a match to TRBD1. This CDR3 has 14 amino acids. V was pared by 6 bases and J by 6 bases, with 6 bases of the junction left unmatched. Germline V gene lookup returns CDR1 SEHNR and CDR2 FQNEAQ (reference sequence).

CDR3 nucleotide sequence: TGTGCCAGCAGTTTACTTACTAGCGGGAGTGGGTCAGATACGCAGTATTTT. It is translated as CASSLLTSGSGSDTQYF. This chain joins TRBV28 and TRBJ2-3, with 11 bases fitting TRBD2. Trimming at V came to 2 bases and at J to 4 bases, leaving 8 bases not matched to a gene. There are 17 residues in the CDR3. Germline V gene data show CDR1 as MDHEN and CDR2 as SYDVKM.

The chain carries TRBV4-1 and TRBJ2-1; the D gene is possibly TRBD2 (7 bases). The germline V gene encodes CDR1 MGHRA and CDR2 YSYEKL. The CDR3 has 14 amino acids. Trimming cost V 1 base and J 15 bases, with 19 bases left between them. Here the CDR3 reads CASSQGSGTSELFF. The CDR3 nucleotides read TGCGCCAGCAGCCAAGGGAGCGGGACATCAGAGTTGTTCTTC.

J is TRBJ2-7 and V is TRBV6-1; the D call may be TRBD1 or TRBD2 (5 bases each). From germline, CDR1 is MNHNS and CDR2 SASEGT. The CDR3 runs to 13 residues. With 6 bases removed from V and 3 bases from J, the gap between germline ends came to 12 bases. CDR3 sequence reads: CASSDGTYYEQYF. The CDR3 bases are TGTGCCAGCAGCGACGGGACGTACTACGAGCAGTACTTC.

The V call is TRBV5-6, the J call TRBJ1-6; 8 bases align to TRBD1. V lost 3 bases, J lost 0 bases, and 8 bases stayed unmatched. The CDR3 loop spans 18 amino acids. Germline CDR1 SGHDT, CDR2 YYEEEE. CDR3 region: CASSSLPGQASYNSPLHF. The CDR3 nucleotides read TGTGCCAGCAGCTCCTTGCCGGGACAGGCCTCCTATAATTCACCCCTCCACTTT.

The gene calls are TRBV30 and TRBJ1-1; D is uncertain. Trimming removed 2 bases at V and 7 bases at J, with 5 bases between. Germline CDR1 GTSNPN, CDR2 SVGIG (reference sequence). The CDR3 runs to 10 residues. The CDR3 is CAWSRGEAFF. The CDR3 bases are TGTGCCTGGAGTCGGGGTGAAGCTTTCTTT.

This clone showed up just once. J is TRBJ2-7 and V is TRBV6-6, with D possibly matching TRBD1 (5 bases). Trimming left V 2 bases short and J 2 bases short, with 10 bases between. Germline CDR1 and CDR2: MNHNY and SVGAGI (reference sequence). The CDR3 spans 14 residues. The CDR3 region has the DNA TGTGCCAGCAGTTACGGTCAGGGAACCTACGAGCAGTACTTC. Protein: CASSYGQGTYEQYF.

This clone was recorded a few times. The gene calls are TRBV7-9 and TRBJ1-1; the D gene is possibly TRBD1 (5 bases). The germline gives CDR1 SEHNR, CDR2 FQNEAQ (reference sequence). The CDR3 loop spans 12 amino acids. Trimming pared 6 bases from V and 4 bases from J, leaving 9 bases between. Here the CDR3 DNA reads TGTGCCAGCAGTAGCAGGGTCACTGAAGCTTTCTTT. This sequence encodes CASSSRVTEAFF.

In this sample, this clone turned up once. This chain links TRBV5-6 with TRBJ2-5, with 13 positions matching TRBD2. Germline V gives CDR1 SGHDT, CDR2 YYEEEE. Trimming cost V 4 bases and J 4 bases; bases outside gene matches: 7. The CDR3 totals 16 residues. The CDR3 region is CASSRTSGSERETQYF. The CDR3, as DNA: TGTGCCAGCAGCCGGACTAGCGGGAGTGAGAGAGAGACCCAGTACTTC.

This chain connects TRBV14 to TRBJ2-7, with 15 nucleotides matching TRBD2. The junction had 10 bases not matched to a gene; V was cut back by 4 bases and J by 3 bases. This CDR3 spans 18 amino acids. Germline V CDR1 and CDR2: SGHDN, FVKESK. The CDR3 coding sequence is TGTGCCAGCAGCCTCGGGACTAGCGGGAGGTTGGGTGGCTACGAGCAGTACTTC. This codes for CASSLGTSGRLGGYEQYF.

The chain carries TRBV2 and TRBJ2-6; D not certain. This CDR3 has 14 residues. The germline V and J ends were trimmed by 3 bases and 2 bases, with 5 bases remaining between them. CDR1 SNHLY and CDR2 FYNNEI come from the germline V gene. CDR3 bases: TGTGCCAGCAGTGAGGGCCCTGGGGCCAACGTCCTGACTTTC. It codes for CASSEGPGANVLTF.

V is TRBV11-1 and J is TRBJ2-1; 7 bases match TRBD2. Trimming at V came to 3 bases and at J to 7 bases, leaving 3 bases not matched to a gene. The germline CDR1 and CDR2 sequences are SGHAT and FQDESV (reference sequence). The CDR3 covers 13 residues. The CDR3 bases are TGTGCCAGCAGCTTGAGTAGCGGGAATGAGCAGTTCTTC. It specifies CASSLSSGNEQFF.

The chain employs TRBV2 and TRBJ2-1; unclear D gene. V shed 2 bases and J shed 5 bases, with 7 bases lying between them. The CDR3 consists of 13 residues. Germline CDR1 SNHLY, CDR2 FYNNEI. CDR3: CASSEPGNNEQFF. The CDR3 coding sequence is TGTGCCAGCAGTGAACCCGGAAACAATGAGCAGTTCTTC. Variable domain in full (rest from reference TRBV2 and TRBJ2-1): EPEVTQTPSHQVTQMGQEVILRCVPISNHLYFYWYRQILGQKVEFLVSFYNNEISEKSEIFDDQFSVERPDGSNFTLKIRSTKLEDSAMYFCASSEPGNNEQFFGPGTRLTVL.